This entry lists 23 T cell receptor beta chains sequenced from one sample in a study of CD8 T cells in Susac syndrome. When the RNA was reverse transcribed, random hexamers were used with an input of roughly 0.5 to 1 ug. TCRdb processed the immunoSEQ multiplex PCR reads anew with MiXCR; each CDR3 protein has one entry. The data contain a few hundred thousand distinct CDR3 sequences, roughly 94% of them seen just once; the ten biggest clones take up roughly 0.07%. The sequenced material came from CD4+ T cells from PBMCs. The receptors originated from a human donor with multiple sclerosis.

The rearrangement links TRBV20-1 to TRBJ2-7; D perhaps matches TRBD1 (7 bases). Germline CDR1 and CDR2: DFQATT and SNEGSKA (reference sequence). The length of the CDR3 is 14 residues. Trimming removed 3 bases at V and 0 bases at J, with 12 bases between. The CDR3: CSARAGQNSYEQYF. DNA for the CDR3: TGCAGTGCTAGGGCGGGACAGAACTCCTACGAGCAGTACTTC.

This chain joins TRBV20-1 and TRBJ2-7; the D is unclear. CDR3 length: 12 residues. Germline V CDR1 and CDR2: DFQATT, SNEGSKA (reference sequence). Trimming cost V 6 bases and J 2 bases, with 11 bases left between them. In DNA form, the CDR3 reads TGCAGTGCCCGCCCCCTAGCCTACGAGCAGTACTTC. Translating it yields CSARPLAYEQYF.

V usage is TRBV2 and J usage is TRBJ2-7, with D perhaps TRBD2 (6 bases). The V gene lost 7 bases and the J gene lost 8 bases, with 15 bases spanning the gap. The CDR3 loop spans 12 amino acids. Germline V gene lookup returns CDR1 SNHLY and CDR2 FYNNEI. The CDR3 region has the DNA TGTGCCAGCACCCGGGACTTTAGAAAGCAGTACTTC. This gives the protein CASTRDFRKQYF.

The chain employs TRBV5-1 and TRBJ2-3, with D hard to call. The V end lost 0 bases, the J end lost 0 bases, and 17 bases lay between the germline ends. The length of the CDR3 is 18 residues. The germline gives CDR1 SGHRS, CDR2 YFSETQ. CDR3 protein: CASSLGEISLFSTDTQYF. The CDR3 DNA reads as TGCGCCAGCAGCTTGGGGGAAATTAGCCTCTTTAGCACAGATACGCAGTATTTT.

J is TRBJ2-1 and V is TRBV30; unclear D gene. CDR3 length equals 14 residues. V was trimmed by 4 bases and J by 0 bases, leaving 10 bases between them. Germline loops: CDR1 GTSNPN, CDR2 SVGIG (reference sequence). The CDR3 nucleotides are TGTGCCTGGATCCCACCGAGCTCCTACAATGAGCAGTTCTTC. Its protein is CAWIPPSSYNEQFF.

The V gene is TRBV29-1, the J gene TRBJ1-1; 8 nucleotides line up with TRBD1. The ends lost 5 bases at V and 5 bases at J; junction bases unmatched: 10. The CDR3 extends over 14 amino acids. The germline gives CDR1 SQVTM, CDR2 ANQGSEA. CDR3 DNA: TGCAGCGTTCGTGACAGGGGAGGAGGTACTGAAGCTTTCTTT. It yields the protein CSVRDRGGGTEAFF.

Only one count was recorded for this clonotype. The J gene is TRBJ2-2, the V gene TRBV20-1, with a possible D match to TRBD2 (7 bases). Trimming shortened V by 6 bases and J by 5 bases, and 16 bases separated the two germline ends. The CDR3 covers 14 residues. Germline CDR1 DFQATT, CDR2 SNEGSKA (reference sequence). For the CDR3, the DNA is TGCAGTGCACACACAGGGAGGGGGACCGGGGAGCTGTTTTTT. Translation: CSAHTGRGTGELFF.

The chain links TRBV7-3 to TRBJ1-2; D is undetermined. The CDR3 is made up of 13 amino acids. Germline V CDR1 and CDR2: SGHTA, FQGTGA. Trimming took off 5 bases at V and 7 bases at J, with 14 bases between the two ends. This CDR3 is CASSLEQWSGYTF. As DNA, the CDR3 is TGTGCCAGCAGCCTGGAGCAGTGGTCTGGCTACACCTTC.

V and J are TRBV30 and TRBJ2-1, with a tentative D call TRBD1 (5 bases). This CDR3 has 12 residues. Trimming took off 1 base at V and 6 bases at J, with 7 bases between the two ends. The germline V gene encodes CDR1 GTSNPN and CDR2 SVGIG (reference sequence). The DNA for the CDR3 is TGTGCCTGGAGTGGGGGCCCCAATGAGCAGTTCTTC. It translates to CAWSGGPNEQFF.

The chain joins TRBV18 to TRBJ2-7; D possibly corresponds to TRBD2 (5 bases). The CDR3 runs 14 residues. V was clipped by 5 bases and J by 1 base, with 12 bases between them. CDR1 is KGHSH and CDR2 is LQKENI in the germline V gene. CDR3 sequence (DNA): TGTGCCAGCTCAAGTTCGACGGGATCCTACGAGCAGTACTTC. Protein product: CASSSSTGSYEQYF.

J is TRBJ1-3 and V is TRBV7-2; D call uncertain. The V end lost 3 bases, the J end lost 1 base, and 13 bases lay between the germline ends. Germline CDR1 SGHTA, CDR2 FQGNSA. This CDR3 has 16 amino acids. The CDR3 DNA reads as TGTGCCAGCAGCTTTGTCTCCGGGAATTCTGGAAACACCATATATTTT. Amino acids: CASSFVSGNSGNTIYF.

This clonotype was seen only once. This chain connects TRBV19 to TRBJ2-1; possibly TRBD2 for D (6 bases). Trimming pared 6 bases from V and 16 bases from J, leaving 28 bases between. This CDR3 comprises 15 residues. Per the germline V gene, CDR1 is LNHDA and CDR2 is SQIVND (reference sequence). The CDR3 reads CASRGGWPITMSFFF. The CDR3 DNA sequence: TGTGCCAGTAGGGGAGGTTGGCCTATTACAATGAGTTTTTTCTTC.

Here the CDR3 reads CASSKDGRVSTYEQYF. The DNA for the CDR3 is TGTGCCAGCAGCAAAGACGGCAGGGTGTCAACCTACGAGCAGTACTTC. This chain links TRBV21-1 with TRBJ2-7; the table's D call TRBD2 went unverified against the DNA. TRBV21-1 is reported as a pseudogene. The CDR3 is 16 amino acids.

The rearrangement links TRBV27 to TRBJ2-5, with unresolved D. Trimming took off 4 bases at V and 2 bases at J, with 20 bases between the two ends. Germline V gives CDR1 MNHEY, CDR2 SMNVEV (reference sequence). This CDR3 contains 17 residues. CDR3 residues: CASSSNRPLELQETQYF. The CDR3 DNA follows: TGTGCCAGCAGTTCCAACCGACCCCTGGAGTTGCAAGAGACCCAGTACTTC.

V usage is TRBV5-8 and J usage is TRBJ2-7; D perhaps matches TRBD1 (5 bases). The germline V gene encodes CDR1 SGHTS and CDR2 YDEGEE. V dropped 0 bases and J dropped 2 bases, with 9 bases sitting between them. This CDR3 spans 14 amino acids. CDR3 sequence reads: CASSLEAGTYEQYF. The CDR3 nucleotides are TGTGCCAGCAGCTTGGAGGCAGGGACCTACGAGCAGTACTTC.

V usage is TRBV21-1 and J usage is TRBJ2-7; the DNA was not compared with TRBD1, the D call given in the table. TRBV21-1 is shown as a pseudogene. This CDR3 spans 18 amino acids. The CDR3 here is CASTINRDSLSGSYEQYF. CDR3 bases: TGTGCCAGCACCATAAACCGGGACAGCCTCTCCGGCTCCTACGAGCAGTACTTC.

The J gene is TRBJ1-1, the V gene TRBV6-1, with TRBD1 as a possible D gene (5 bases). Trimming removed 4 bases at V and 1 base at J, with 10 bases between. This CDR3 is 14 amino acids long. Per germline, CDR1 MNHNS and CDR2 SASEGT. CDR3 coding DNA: TGTGCCAGCAGTGCTGGGGGAAGGAACACTGAAGCTTTCTTT. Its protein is CASSAGGRNTEAFF.

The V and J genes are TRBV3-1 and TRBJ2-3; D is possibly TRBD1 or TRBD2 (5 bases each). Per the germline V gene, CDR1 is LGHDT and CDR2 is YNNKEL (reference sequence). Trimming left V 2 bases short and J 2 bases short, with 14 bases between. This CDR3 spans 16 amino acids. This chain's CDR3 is CASSQRGAKSTDTQYF. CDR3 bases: TGTGCCAGCAGCCAAAGAGGGGCCAAGTCCACAGATACGCAGTATTTT.

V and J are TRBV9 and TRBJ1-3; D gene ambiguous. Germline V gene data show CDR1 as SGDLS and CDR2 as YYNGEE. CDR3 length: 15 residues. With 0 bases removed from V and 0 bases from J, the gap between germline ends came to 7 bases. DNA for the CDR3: TGTGCCAGCAGCGTAGGAGCCAGCTCTGGAAACACCATATATTTT. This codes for CASSVGASSGNTIYF.

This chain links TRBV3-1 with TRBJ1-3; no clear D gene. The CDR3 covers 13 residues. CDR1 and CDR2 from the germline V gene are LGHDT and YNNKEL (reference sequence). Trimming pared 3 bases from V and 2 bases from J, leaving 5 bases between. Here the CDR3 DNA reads TGTGCCAGCAGCCATCGAACTGGAAACACCATATATTTT. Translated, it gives CASSHRTGNTIYF.

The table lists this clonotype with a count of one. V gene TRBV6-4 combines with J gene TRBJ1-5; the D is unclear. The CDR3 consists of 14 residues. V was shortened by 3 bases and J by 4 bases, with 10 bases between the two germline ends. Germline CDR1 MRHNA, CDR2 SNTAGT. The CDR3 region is CASSDRPGNQPQHF. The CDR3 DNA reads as TGTGCCAGCAGTGATCGCCCGGGGAATCAGCCCCAGCATTTT.

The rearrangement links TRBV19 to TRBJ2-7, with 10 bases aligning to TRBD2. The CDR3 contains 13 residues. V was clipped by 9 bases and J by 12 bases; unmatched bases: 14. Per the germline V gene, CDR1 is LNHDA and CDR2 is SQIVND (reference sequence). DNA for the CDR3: TGTGCCAGCGGTGGGCTAGCGGGAGAAGGTTGGTACTTC. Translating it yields CASGGLAGEGWYF.

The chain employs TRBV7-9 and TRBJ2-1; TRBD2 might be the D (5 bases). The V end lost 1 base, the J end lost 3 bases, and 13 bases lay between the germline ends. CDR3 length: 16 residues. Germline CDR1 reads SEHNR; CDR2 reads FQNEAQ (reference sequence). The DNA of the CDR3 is TGTGCCAGCAGCTTAGGGGAGTCCCTCCACTACAATGAGCAGTTCTTC. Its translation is CASSLGESLHYNEQFF.